One and the same sample provided the 18 T cell receptor beta chains below, sequenced in a study of spatial heterogeneity in lung cancer. The time point: sample taken at primary tumor resection. Unsorted tumor, nontumor lung tissue or cryopreserved PBMC supplied the whole RNA. MiXCR, run by TCRdb on the 5' RACE reads, gives a single entry per CDR3 protein. The sample carries over 9,500 distinct CDR3 sequences, roughly 3.8% recorded once. The source material was normal lung tissue next to the tumor, sampled at surgery. These receptors were obtained from a male donor with early-stage non-small cell lung cancer.

This clonotype is medium-sized by share. The J gene is TRBJ2-2, the V gene TRBV11-2; either TRBD1 or TRBD2 may fit D (5 bases each). The CDR3 has 20 residues. Germline V gives CDR1 SGHAT, CDR2 FQNNGV. The germline V and J ends were trimmed by 5 bases and 0 bases, with 25 bases remaining between them. The CDR3 nucleotides are TGTGCCAGCAGCCATAGGGACCGAGGTGTTGTACAGTCGAACACCGGGGAGCTGTTTTTT. Translating it yields CASSHRDRGVVQSNTGELFF.

This clonotype was seen ten or more times. The chain combines TRBV7-8 with TRBJ1-5, with 7 bases fitting TRBD1. The length of the CDR3 is 14 residues. The germline V gene encodes CDR1 SGHVS and CDR2 FQNEAQ. The J segment lost 6 bases and the V segment lost 5 bases, leaving 7 bases of the junction unmatched. CDR3 sequence (DNA): TGTGCCAGCAGCCCACAGGGGAGCGGTCAGCCCCAGCATTTT. It is translated as CASSPQGSGQPQHF.

Sample share makes this clonotype medium-sized. The V gene is TRBV7-9, the J gene TRBJ2-1; 11 bases align to TRBD2. V was clipped by 0 bases and J by 8 bases; unmatched bases: 6. The CDR3 runs to 16 residues. Germline CDR1 and CDR2: SEHNR and FQNEAQ (reference sequence). CDR3 loop: CASSLALTSGSHEQFF. DNA of the CDR3: TGTGCCAGCAGCTTAGCGTTAACTAGCGGGAGCCATGAGCAGTTCTTC.

This clonotype was detected ten times or more. V and J are TRBV27 and TRBJ2-3; D possibly matches TRBD1 or TRBD2 (6 bases each). CDR3 length: 17 amino acids. Germline values: CDR1 MNHEY, CDR2 SMNVEV (reference sequence). Trimming cost V 2 bases and J 3 bases, with 18 bases left between them. The DNA for the CDR3 is TGTGCCAGCAGTTTAGCGCTCGGGGGCGGGCGTACAGATACGCAGTATTTT. Residues: CASSLALGGGRTDTQYF.

The rearrangement uses TRBV7-2 and TRBJ2-7; TRBD2 might be the D (6 bases). Germline V gene data show CDR1 as SGHTA and CDR2 as FQGNSA. This CDR3 has 14 amino acids. V gave up 0 bases and J gave up 4 bases, with 10 bases separating them. CDR3 sequence: CASSLAAGRYEQYF. CDR3 sequence (DNA): TGTGCCAGCAGCTTAGCGGCGGGACGGTACGAGCAGTACTTC. Full variable domain (missing parts from reference TRBV7-2 and TRBJ2-7): GAGVSQSPSNKVTEKGKDVELRCDPISGHTALYWYRQSLGQGLEFLIYFQGNSAPDKSGLPSDRFSAERTGGSVSTLTIQRTQQEDSAVYLCASSLAAGRYEQYFGPGTRLTVT.

This clonotype was detected many times. The CDR3 here is CASSSSRPGFVDATEAFF. Written as DNA, the CDR3 is TGTGCCAGCAGCTCTTCTCGGCCGGGATTTGTTGATGCCACTGAAGCTTTCTTT. This chain joins TRBV7-2 and TRBJ1-1; D remains ambiguous. The CDR3 is 18 amino acids. The germline V gene encodes CDR1 SGHTA and CDR2 FQGNSA. V lost 4 bases and J 4 bases, leaving 25 bases between the germline ends.

V gene TRBV3-1 combines with J gene TRBJ2-2; D not certain. Germline loops: CDR1 LGHDT, CDR2 YNNKEL (reference sequence). V was clipped by 2 bases and J by 6 bases, with 16 bases between them. The CDR3 totals 16 residues. The CDR3 loop is CASSQFGRSYPGELFF. The CDR3 DNA sequence: TGTGCCAGCAGCCAATTCGGCAGGTCCTATCCCGGGGAGCTGTTTTTT.

This clonotype was picked up many times. V and J are TRBV27 and TRBJ2-7; D might be TRBD1 (6 bases). Germline CDR1 reads MNHEY; CDR2 reads SMNVEV (reference sequence). Trimming removed 3 bases at V and 1 base at J, with 7 bases between. This CDR3 is 13 amino acids long. DNA of the CDR3: TGTGCCAGCAGTTTCGGACAGTCCTACGAGCAGTACTTC. Translation gives CASSFGQSYEQYF.

Within the sample, this clonotype is medium-sized. V and J are TRBV29-1 and TRBJ2-1; 16 positions agree with TRBD2. Losses at the gene ends were 3 bases for V and 7 bases for J; bases not matched to a gene: 6. This CDR3 comprises 16 residues. CDR1 and CDR2 from the germline V gene are SQVTM and ANQGSEA. The CDR3 region has the DNA TGCAGCGTTGAGGGACTAGCGGGAGGGCCTAGGAATGAGCAGTTCTTC. Residues: CSVEGLAGGPRNEQFF.

This clonotype is medium-sized. V usage is TRBV4-3 and J usage is TRBJ1-4; tentatively, D is TRBD1 (6 bases). The germline V gene encodes CDR1 LGHNA and CDR2 YSLEER. This CDR3 has 15 amino acids. The V end lost 5 bases, the J end lost 0 bases, and 10 bases lay between the germline ends. The chain's CDR3 is CASSGHRATNEKLFF. The CDR3 DNA sequence: TGCGCCAGCAGCGGTCACAGGGCAACTAATGAAAAACTGTTTTTT.

Ten or more counts support this clonotype. V usage is TRBV27 and J usage is TRBJ2-7; D gene uncertain. CDR1 and CDR2 from the germline V gene are MNHEY and SMNVEV (reference sequence). CDR3 length equals 12 residues. The germline V and J ends were trimmed by 4 bases and 4 bases, with 8 bases remaining between them. CDR3 region: CASSSSFYEQYF. As DNA, the CDR3 is TGTGCCAGCAGTTCCTCCTTTTACGAGCAGTACTTC.

This clonotype was found many times. The V and J genes are TRBV27 and TRBJ2-1; TRBD1 is a possible D gene (6 bases). This CDR3 comprises 14 residues. V lost 3 bases and J 9 bases, leaving 15 bases between the germline ends. The germline gives CDR1 MNHEY, CDR2 SMNVEV (reference sequence). The CDR3 here is CASSFNRAFGEQFF. The CDR3 DNA is TGTGCCAGCAGTTTTAACAGGGCCTTCGGTGAGCAGTTCTTC.

This clonotype showed up many times. The genes are TRBV3-1 and TRBJ2-5; TRBD1 agrees at 8 bases. The CDR3 runs to 15 residues. V lost 6 bases to trimming and J lost 5 bases; unmatched junction nucleotides: 11. Germline V gene sequence: CDR1 LGHDT, CDR2 YNNKEL (reference sequence). As DNA, the CDR3 is TGTGCCAGCAGTTCCACCCAGGGGGCAAGGGAGACCCAGTACTTC. This encodes CASSSTQGARETQYF.

In this sample, this clonotype turned up a few times. The rearrangement joins TRBV7-6 to TRBJ2-3; D tentatively reads TRBD1 or TRBD2 (6 bases each). This CDR3 has 14 amino acids. Trimming removed 5 bases from V and 6 bases from J, with 15 bases in between. The V gene's germline CDR1 is SGHVS and CDR2 FNYEAQ. In nucleotides, the CDR3 is TGTGCCAGCAGCGCTTTGCTAGGGGGGGATACGCAGTATTTT. Translated: CASSALLGGDTQYF.

By sample fraction, this clonotype is medium-sized (0.01 to 0.1%). The chain has TRBV24-1 and TRBJ2-2; no definite D call. Looked up from germline, CDR1 is KGHDR and CDR2 is SFDVKD. V was trimmed by 7 bases and J by 6 bases, leaving 11 bases between them. This CDR3 is built from 13 residues. The CDR3 is CATSPEPPGELFF. The CDR3 bases are TGTGCCACCAGCCCCGAACCGCCCGGGGAGCTGTTTTTT.

This clonotype has ten or more counts. The chain carries TRBV4-2 and TRBJ2-3; D may be TRBD1 (6 bases). V was trimmed by 0 bases and J by 6 bases, leaving 13 bases between them. CDR3 length equals 15 residues. CDR1 is LGHNA, CDR2 YNFKEQ, per germline. CDR3 loop: CASSQDAGVRDTQYF. CDR3 bases: TGTGCCAGCAGCCAAGACGCAGGGGTGAGGGATACGCAGTATTTT.

This clonotype has a count of ten or more. The junction departs from the called germline gene at one end, perhaps through a read error. V and J are TRBV12-3 or TRBV12-4 and TRBJ1-5; D not resolved. CDR3 length: 13 residues. CDR3 coding DNA: TGTGCCAGCAGCCCGGTGGGGTCTGTCCCCCCGCATTTT. Amino acid sequence: CASSPVGSVPPHF.

This clonotype is medium-sized. The CDR3 DNA reads as TGTGCCAGCAGTCTGGGACAGGGACGGTCACCCCTCCACTTT. Amino acid sequence: CASSLGQGRSPLHF. V is TRBV6-5 and J is TRBJ1-6; 9 bases are shared with TRBD1. V was pared by 5 bases and J by 10 bases, with 6 bases of the junction left unmatched. CDR1 is MNHEY and CDR2 is SVGAGI in the germline V gene. This CDR3 is 14 amino acids long.